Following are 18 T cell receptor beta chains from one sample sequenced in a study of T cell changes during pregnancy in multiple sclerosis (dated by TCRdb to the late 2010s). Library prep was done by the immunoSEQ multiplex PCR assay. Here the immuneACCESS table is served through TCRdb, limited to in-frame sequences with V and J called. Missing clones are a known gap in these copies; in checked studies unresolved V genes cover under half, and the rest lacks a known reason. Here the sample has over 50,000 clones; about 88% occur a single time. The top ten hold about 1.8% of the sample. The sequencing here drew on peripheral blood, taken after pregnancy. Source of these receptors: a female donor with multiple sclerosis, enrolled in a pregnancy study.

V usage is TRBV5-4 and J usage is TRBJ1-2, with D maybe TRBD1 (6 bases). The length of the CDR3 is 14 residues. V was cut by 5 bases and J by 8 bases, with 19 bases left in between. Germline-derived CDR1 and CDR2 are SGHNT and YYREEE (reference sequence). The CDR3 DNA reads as TGTGCCAGCAGACCGACAGGTTTGGCGTGGGGCTACACCTTC. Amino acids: CASRPTGLAWGYTF.

The CDR3: CSASGVDTQYF. The CDR3 DNA is TGCAGTGCCTCAGGGGTAGATACGCAGTATTTT. The rearrangement joins TRBV20-1 to TRBJ2-3; D may be TRBD1 (6 bases). The CDR3 consists of 11 residues. Germline lookup yields CDR1 DFQATT and CDR2 SNEGSKA (reference sequence). V lost 6 bases and J lost 5, with 9 bases in between.

CDR3 sequence reads: CASSPARRQGFYGYTF. CDR3 in DNA: TGTGCCAGCAGCCCCGCCCGAAGACAGGGGTTCTATGGCTACACCTTC. The rearrangement links TRBV7-2 to TRBJ1-2; 8 bases line up with TRBD1. Trimming cost V 5 bases and J 4 bases; bases outside gene matches: 12. The V gene's germline CDR1 is SGHTA and CDR2 FQGNSA. There are 16 residues in the CDR3.

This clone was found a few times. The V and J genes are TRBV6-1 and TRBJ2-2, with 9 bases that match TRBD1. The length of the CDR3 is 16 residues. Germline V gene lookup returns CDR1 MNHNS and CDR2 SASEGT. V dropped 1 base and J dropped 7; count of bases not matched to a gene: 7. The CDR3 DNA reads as TGTGCCAGCAGTGAAGAAGAGGGGACAGGGAGCGGGGAGCTGTTTTTT. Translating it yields CASSEEEGTGSGELFF.

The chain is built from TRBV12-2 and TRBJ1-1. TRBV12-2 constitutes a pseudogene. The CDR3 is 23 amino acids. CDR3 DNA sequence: TGTGCAAGTCGCTCCCTACCGTCGGGGGTTAAAAGTATGAAGCATCACAAGAACACTGAAGCTTTCTTT. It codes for CASRSLPSGVKSMKHHKNTEAFF.

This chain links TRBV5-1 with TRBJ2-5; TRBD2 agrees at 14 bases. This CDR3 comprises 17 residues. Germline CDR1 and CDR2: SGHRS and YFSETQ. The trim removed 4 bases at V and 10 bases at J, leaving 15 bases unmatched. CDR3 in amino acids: CASSGGTSGGGDVYQYF. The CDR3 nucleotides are TGCGCCAGCAGCGGGGGGACTAGCGGGGGAGGCGATGTGTACCAGTACTTC.

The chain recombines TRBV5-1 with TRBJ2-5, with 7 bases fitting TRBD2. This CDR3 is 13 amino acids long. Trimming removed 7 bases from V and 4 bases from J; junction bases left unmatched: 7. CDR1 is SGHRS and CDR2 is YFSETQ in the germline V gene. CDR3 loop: CASGTRLAETQYF. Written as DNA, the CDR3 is TGCGCCAGCGGGACCCGACTAGCAGAGACCCAGTACTTC.

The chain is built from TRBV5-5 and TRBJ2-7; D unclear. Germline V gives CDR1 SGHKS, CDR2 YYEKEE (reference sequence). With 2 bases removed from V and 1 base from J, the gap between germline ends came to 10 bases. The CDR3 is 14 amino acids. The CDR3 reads CASSLVGRSYEQYF. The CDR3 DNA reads TGTGCCAGCAGCTTAGTTGGCAGGTCCTACGAGCAGTACTTC.

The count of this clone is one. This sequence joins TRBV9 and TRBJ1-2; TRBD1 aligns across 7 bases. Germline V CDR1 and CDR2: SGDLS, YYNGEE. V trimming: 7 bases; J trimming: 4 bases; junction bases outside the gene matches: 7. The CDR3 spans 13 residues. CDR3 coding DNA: TGTGCCAGCTGCAGGGGGGCCTCCTATGGCTACACCTTC. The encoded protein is CASCRGASYGYTF.

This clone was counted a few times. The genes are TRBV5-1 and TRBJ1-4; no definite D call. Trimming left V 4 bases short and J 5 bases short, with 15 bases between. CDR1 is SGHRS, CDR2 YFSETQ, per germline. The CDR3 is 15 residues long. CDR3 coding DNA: TGCGCCAGCAGCCGTAACACCGGACTAAATGAAAAACTGTTTTTT. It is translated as CASSRNTGLNEKLFF.

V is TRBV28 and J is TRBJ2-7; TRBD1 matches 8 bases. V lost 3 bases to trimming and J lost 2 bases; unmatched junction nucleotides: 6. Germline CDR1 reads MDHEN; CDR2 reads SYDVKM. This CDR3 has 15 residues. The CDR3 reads CASSFVAQGAYEQYF. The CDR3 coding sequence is TGTGCCAGCAGTTTCGTCGCACAGGGGGCCTACGAGCAGTACTTC.

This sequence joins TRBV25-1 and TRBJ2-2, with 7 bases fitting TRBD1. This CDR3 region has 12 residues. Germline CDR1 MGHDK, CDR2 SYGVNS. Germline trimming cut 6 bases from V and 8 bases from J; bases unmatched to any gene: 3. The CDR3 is CASRTGPGELFF. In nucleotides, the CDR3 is TGTGCCAGCAGGACAGGGCCTGGGGAGCTGTTTTTT.

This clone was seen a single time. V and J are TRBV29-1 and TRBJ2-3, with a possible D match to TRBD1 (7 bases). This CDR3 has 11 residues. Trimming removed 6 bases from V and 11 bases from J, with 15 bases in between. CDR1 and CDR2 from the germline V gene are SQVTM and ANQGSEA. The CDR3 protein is CSVRDSFRQYF. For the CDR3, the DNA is TGCAGCGTGCGGGACAGTTTTAGGCAGTATTTT.

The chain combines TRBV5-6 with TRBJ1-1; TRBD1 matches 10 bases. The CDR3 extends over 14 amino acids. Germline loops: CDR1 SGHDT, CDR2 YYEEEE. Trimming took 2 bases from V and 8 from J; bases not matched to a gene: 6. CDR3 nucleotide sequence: TGTGCCAGCAGCTTCCGGGACAGGGGTCCGGAAGCTTTCTTT. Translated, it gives CASSFRDRGPEAFF.

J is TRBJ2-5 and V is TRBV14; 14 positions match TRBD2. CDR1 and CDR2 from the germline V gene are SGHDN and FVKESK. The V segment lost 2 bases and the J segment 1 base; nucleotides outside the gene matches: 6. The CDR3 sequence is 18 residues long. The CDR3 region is CASSQKGLAGAFQETQYF. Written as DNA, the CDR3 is TGTGCCAGCAGCCAAAAGGGACTAGCGGGGGCCTTCCAAGAGACCCAGTACTTC.

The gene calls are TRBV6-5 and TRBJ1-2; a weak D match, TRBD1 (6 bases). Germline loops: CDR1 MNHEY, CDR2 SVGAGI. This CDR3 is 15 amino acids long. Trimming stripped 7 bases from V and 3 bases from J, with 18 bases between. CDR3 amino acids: CASTHPGGLDYGYTF. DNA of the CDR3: TGTGCCAGCACCCACCCGGGGGGGCTGGACTATGGCTACACCTTC.

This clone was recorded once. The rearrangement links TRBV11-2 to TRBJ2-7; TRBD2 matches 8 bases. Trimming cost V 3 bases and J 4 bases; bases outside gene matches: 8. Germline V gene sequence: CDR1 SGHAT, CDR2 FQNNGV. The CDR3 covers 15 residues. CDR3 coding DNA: TGTGCCAGCAGCTTCCCGGGGGGGGGATTATACGAGCAGTACTTC. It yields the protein CASSFPGGGLYEQYF. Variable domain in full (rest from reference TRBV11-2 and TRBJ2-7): EAGVAQSPRYKIIEKRQSVAFWCNPISGHATLYWYQQILGQGPKLLIQFQNNGVVDDSQLPKDRFSAERLKGVDSTLKIQPAKLEDSAVYLCASSFPGGGLYEQYFGPGTRLTVT.

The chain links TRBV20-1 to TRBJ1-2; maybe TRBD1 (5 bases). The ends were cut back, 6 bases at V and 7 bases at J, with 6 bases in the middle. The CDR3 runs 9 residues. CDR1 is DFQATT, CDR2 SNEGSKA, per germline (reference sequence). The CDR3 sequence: CSAGGGYTF. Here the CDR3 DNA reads TGCAGTGCGGGGGGTGGCTACACCTTC.